This is a list of T cell receptor beta chains from one sample in a study of T cell changes during pregnancy in multiple sclerosis. The repertoire was sequenced with immunoSEQ multiplex PCR; TCRdb's copy has only in-frame clones and lacks some. The sample carries roughly 99,000 clones, approximately 90% recorded once. The input for sequencing was peripheral blood, taken in the third trimester of pregnancy. All receptors derive from a female donor in good health, enrolled as a control in a pregnancy study. Both conserved end residues are part of each CDR3. D genes are given only for firm matches. Expanded clones are given a class, and other clones once, few, many or no size at all.

clone size	D gene	V gene	J gene	CDR3 protein	CDR3 DNA
once	TRBD1	TRBV5-8	TRBJ2-2	CASSYGTGGARDTGELFF	TGTGCCAGCAGCTATGGGACAGGGGGCGCGAGGGACACCGGGGAGCTGTTTTTT
once	TRBD1	TRBV5-4	TRBJ1-5	CASSLDLQGGGNQPQHF	TGTGCCAGCAGCTTGGACCTCCAGGGGGGCGGCAATCAGCCCCAGCATTTT
.	.	TRBV7-9	TRBJ1-5	CASSLGTGNQPQHF	TGTGCCAGCAGCTTAGGGACAGGCAATCAGCCCCAGCATTTT
.	.	TRBV5-4	TRBJ2-7	CASSLDRSGGEQYF	TGTGCCAGCAGCTTGGACAGGTCGGGTGGCGAGCAGTACTTC
.	TRBD1	TRBV19	TRBJ2-7	CASTPGVGQGAYEQYF	TGTGCCAGTACCCCGGGGGTGGGACAGGGGGCCTACGAGCAGTACTTC
.	.	TRBV4-2	TRBJ2-7	CASSERGWEQYF	TGTGCCAGCAGCGAGAGAGGGTGGGAGCAGTACTTC
few	.	TRBV6-4	TRBJ1-2	CASSDTGSRNYGYTF	TGTGCCAGCAGTGATACAGGGAGTCGGAACTATGGCTACACCTTC
.	.	TRBV25-1	TRBJ2-2	CASRDNRDGTGELFF	TGTGCCAGCAGGGACAACAGGGATGGGACCGGGGAGCTGTTTTTT
.	.	TRBV27	TRBJ2-7	CASSTLSTGYEQYF	TGTGCCAGCAGTACCTTGTCGACAGGTTACGAGCAGTACTTC
.	.	TRBV30	TRBJ1-2	CAWSVLPGYGYTF	TGTGCCTGGAGTGTGCTTCCAGGGTATGGCTACACCTTC
.	TRBD2	TRBV10-3	TRBJ2-3	CAISEVSGGKDTQYF	TGTGCCATCAGTGAGGTGAGCGGGGGAAAAGATACGCAGTATTTT
.	.	TRBV11-2	TRBJ1-1	CASSQQGYTEAFF	TGTGCCAGCAGCCAACAGGGTTACACTGAAGCTTTCTTT
.	TRBD1	TRBV13	TRBJ2-7	CASSFSGQGAEQYF	TGTGCCAGCAGCTTCTCGGGACAGGGTGCCGAGCAGTACTTC
.	.	TRBV7-3	TRBJ2-2	CASSFGGNGELFF	TGTGCCAGCAGCTTTGGAGGGAACGGGGAGCTGTTTTTT
.	.	TRBV25-1	TRBJ2-7	CASSPYGQGIYEQYF	TGTGCCAGCAGCCCCTACGGGCAGGGGATCTACGAGCAGTACTTC
.	TRBD2	TRBV30	TRBJ2-3	CAWMGLAGGKLSTDTQYF	TGTGCCTGGATGGGACTAGCGGGGGGGAAGCTTTCCACAGATACGCAGTATTTT
once	.	TRBV7-7	TRBJ1-1	CASTPLGKGTEAFF	TGTGCTAGCACCCCCCTCGGGAAGGGCACTGAAGCTTTCTTT
once	TRBD1	TRBV29-1	TRBJ2-3	CSVEIMRDRGDTQYF	TGCAGCGTTGAAATTATGAGGGACAGGGGAGATACGCAGTATTTT
.	TRBD2	TRBV27	TRBJ2-2	CATASGGRGGELFF	TGTGCCACCGCTAGCGGGGGACGAGGCGGGGAGCTGTTTTTT